This T cell receptor (beta chain) was documented in a study of T-cell reconstitution after alpha-beta-depleted transplantation in children. The CDR3 loop spans 16 amino acids. Trimming took 2 bases from V and 2 from J; bases not matched to a gene: 3. Germline V lookup: CDR1 LGHDT, CDR2 YNNKEL (reference sequence). Library preparation (for TCRbeta) was performed with unique molecular identifiers. TCRdb re-called the PCR reads through MiXCR, storing one row per CDR3 protein. The data show about 110,000 distinct CDR3 sequences, over 9% seen once. This clonotype was recorded at least ten times. The specimen comprised PBMCs from the stem cell graft donor, sampled from the stem cell graft. The rearrangement links TRBV3-1 to TRBJ2-3; 11 nucleotides match TRBD2. The clonotype originates from a human donor who donated a stem cell graft to a child with acute lymphoblastic leukemia. The CDR3 loop is CASSQPGLAATDTQYF. The CDR3 coding sequence is TGTGCCAGCAGCCAACCGGGACTAGCGGCCACAGATACGCAGTATTTT.